This T cell receptor (delta chain) was recorded in a study of gamma-delta chains in newborns, infants, children. Study details: Microbial exposure reportedly drives polyclonal innate γδ T cell expansion after birth.

Regarding this clone: A far larger clone is one nucleotide away, so this likely arose from a read error.

The V segment lost 2 bases and the J segment 0 bases; nucleotides outside the gene matches: 4. The CDR3 covers 19 residues. Germline V gene lookup returns CDR1 GEAIGNYY and CDR2 EKD. TCRdb repeated clone calling on the reads with CATT. The sample holds 4,000 to 5,000 delta-chain clones, 2.5% to 3.5% seen once. Source material: blood. The chain combines TRDV2 with TRDJ3; 12 bases agree with TRDD3. The clonotype was recovered from a child who was a newborn, infant or young child, either healthy, febrile or measles-vaccinated (not recorded which). Here the CDR3 reads CACDIWGIRSSWDTRQMFF. CDR3 nucleotide sequence: TGTGCCTGTGACATCTGGGGGATACGCAGCTCCTGGGACACCCGACAGATGTTTTTC.